What follows describes a single T cell receptor (beta chain). Its specific antigen is unknown. There are no base qualities to consult, and no much larger clone falls within one base. This sample stems from a study of Ad26.COV2.S vaccination and SARS-CoV-2 variants (TCRdb year 2021). A note on the overall study: Donors in the vaccine arm were drawn from COV1001, a multicentre, randomized, double-blind, placebo-controlled phase I-IIa trial testing Ad26.COV2.S in healthy adults. The specificity and breadth of SARS-CoV-2-reactive T cell receptors after Ad26.COV2.S vaccination were assessed by TCRbeta repertoire sequencing. The TCR-sequenced set comprised around 30 samples: some 20 Ad26.COV2.S vaccine recipients, 5 placebo recipients and 8 SARS-CoV-2 convalescent individuals. Dosing of Ad26.COV2.S was intramuscular, at either 5x10^10 or 1x10^11 viral particles, delivered as one shot or as two shots spaced 56 days apart. Trial participants were randomized into five groups of five: low-dose or high-dose Ad26.COV2.S given once or twice, or placebo on both occasions. Throughout the experiments and outcome assessment, investigators stayed blinded to trial group allocation. The study at large found these results: After vaccination, spike-specific CD8+ and CD4+ T cell responses were reported to show substantial breadth. The authors noted that total T cell responses may have been underestimated by the TCR breadth and depth analyses. Compared with placebo recipients, Ad26.COV2.S recipients showed higher spike-specific TCR breadth (P = 0.0014). The study was not powered for comparison of responses between vaccine doses or regimens. Comparable non-spike TCR breadth was observed between vaccine and placebo recipients, consistent with only spike being contained in the vaccine.

The treatment or condition tag for this specimen amounts to: 15 to 20 received Ad26.COV2.S at low or high dose, single or two shots; roughly five received placebo; per-sample allocation not given. For vaccine and placebo recipients, the sequenced repertoires came from samples collected on day 63 after the first injection. Between 29 July and 7 August 2020, Cohort 1b enrolled 25 adults aged 18-55 years at one site in Boston, USA. As a vaccine, Ad26.COV2.S was a replication-incompetent adenovirus type 26 vector that expressed a prefusion-stabilized SARS-CoV-2 spike protein derived from the original Wuhan strain. In the germline V gene (reference sequence), CDR1 corresponds to MNHEY and CDR2 to SMNVEV. From cysteine to phenylalanine, the CDR3 is 16 amino acids long. The DNA shown is the 48-base CDR3, in frame from base 1. The germline V end is reduced by 4 bases and the J end by 1 base; junction bases left unmatched: 7.

The immunoSEQ Assay was the method used to sequence TCRbeta CDR3 regions. After extraction, genomic DNA underwent amplification by bias-controlled multiplex PCR, followed by high-throughput sequencing. Per the original workflow: To quantify the absolute abundance of each unique TCRbeta CDR3 region, sequences were collapsed and filtered. T cell fraction was estimated by normalizing TCRbeta template counts to usable DNA, with usable DNA measured through amplification of reference genes found in all nucleated cells. Repertoire TCRs were annotated as SARS-CoV-2-specific by exact matching of V gene, CDR3 amino acid sequence and J gene to a known reactive TCR set. MIRA supplied the reference SARS-CoV-2 TCR set, which was filtered for enrichment in COVID-19-positive ImmuneCODE repertoires so that public or cross-reactive TCRs were removed. Drawing on the MIRA antigens, annotated TCRs were analysed further at the level of specific ORF or position within ORF. Depth was the summed frequency of annotated unique rearrangements, while breadth was defined as annotated unique rearrangements over total unique productive rearrangements. Group comparisons of TCR breadth used two-sided Wilcoxon rank-sum tests. TCRdb limited this immuneACCESS table to in-frame rearrangements with V and J called. A share of clones is missing; checked studies link under half to unresolved V genes, and the rest is unexplained. V, J and clone size are taken as reported in that table, and D and trimming were inferred from the DNA itself. The sample table shows 410,000 or so clones, and approximately 90% are seen once. Of the sample, 12% falls within the top ten clones.

Material: peripheral blood, obtained in a trial of Ad26.COV2.S vaccine versus placebo. The source is a person between 18 and 60 years old who received the Ad26.COV2.S COVID-19 vaccine or a placebo. The rearranged segments are TRBV27 and TRBJ1-2, with 9 bases aligning to TRBD1. The sequence in DNA is TGTGCCAGCAGTTACCTCCGGGACAGGGTTAACTATGGCTACACCTTC. This translates into CASSYLRDRVNYGYTF.